The 29 T cell receptor beta chains below all came from one sample that was sequenced in a study of T cell responses to AZD1222 COVID-19 vaccine. Libraries were prepared by immunoSEQ multiplex PCR; TCRdb keeps only in-frame clonotypes and omits some of them. In the table there are tens of thousands of clones, around 90% of which are singletons. Here the sequenced sample was peripheral blood, taken 28 days after the second AZD1222 dose. The source is an adult who received the AZD1222 COVID-19 vaccine.

This chain connects TRBV6-5 to TRBJ2-7; no definite D call. Germline CDR1 reads MNHEY; CDR2 reads SVGAGI. CDR3 length: 14 amino acids. With 0 bases removed from V and 3 bases from J, the gap between germline ends came to 9 bases. For the CDR3, the DNA is TGTGCCAGCAGTTACTCGAATCAAGGCTACGAGCAGTACTTC. Translating gives CASSYSNQGYEQYF.

The rearrangement joins TRBV15 to TRBJ2-1, with 9 bases lining up with TRBD1. V lost 4 bases to trimming and J lost 6 bases; unmatched junction nucleotides: 13. The CDR3 covers 17 residues. Looked up from germline, CDR1 is LNHNV and CDR2 is YYDKDF (reference sequence). CDR3 bases: TGTGCCACCAGCACCAAGGGACAGGGTATTACATCCAATGAGCAGTTCTTC. This codes for CATSTKGQGITSNEQFF.

The chain uses TRBV2 and TRBJ2-7; D is uncertain. CDR3 length equals 14 residues. Germline CDR1 and CDR2: SNHLY and FYNNEI. V was clipped by 2 bases and J by 0 bases, with 8 bases between them. In DNA form, the CDR3 reads TGTGCCAGCAGTGAACGCAGGAGCTCCTACGAGCAGTACTTC. Its protein is CASSERRSSYEQYF.

This chain joins TRBV6-5 and TRBJ2-7; D is undetermined. V was shortened by 6 bases and J by 11 bases, with 17 bases between the two germline ends. CDR3 length equals 12 residues. CDR1 and CDR2 (germline): MNHEY, SVGAGI. CDR3: CASSDPTGCKYF. CDR3 DNA sequence: TGTGCCAGCAGCGACCCTACGGGTTGTAAGTACTTC.

The chain carries TRBV3-1 (or the pseudogene TRBV3-2) and TRBJ1-2; tentatively, D is TRBD1 (6 bases). Germline CDR1 LGHDT, CDR2 YNNKEL (reference sequence). The CDR3 loop spans 16 amino acids. The V end lost 4 bases, the J end lost 2 bases, and 17 bases lay between the germline ends. The CDR3 region has the DNA TGTGCCAGCAGCCCTTGTAGAAACAGGGAGAACTATGGCTACACCTTC. Translated: CASSPCRNRENYGYTF.

CDR3 bases: TGTGCCAGCAGAAAGACAGGGGACAATCAGCCCCAGCATTTT. Its protein is CASRKTGDNQPQHF. The chain combines TRBV6-5 with TRBJ1-5; 8 bases line up with TRBD1. Trimming removed 6 bases from V and 3 bases from J; junction bases left unmatched: 4. The CDR3 covers 14 residues. The germline gives CDR1 MNHEY, CDR2 SVGAGI.

As concerns this clone: This sample also contains other DNA sequences that code for the same CDR3. The V and J genes are TRBV30 and TRBJ1-1; a weak D match, TRBD1 (6 bases). The V gene lost 0 bases and the J gene lost 0 bases, with 8 bases spanning the gap. Germline V gene lookup returns CDR1 GTSNPN and CDR2 SVGIG (reference sequence). The CDR3 consists of 14 residues. CDR3 sequence reads: CAWSVGQMNTEAFF. The DNA for the CDR3 is TGTGCCTGGAGTGTCGGACAGATGAACACTGAAGCTTTCTTT.

This rearrangement joins TRBV12-1 to TRBJ1-1. TRBV12-1 is a documented pseudogene. The CDR3 length is 15 residues. The CDR3 bases are TGTGCCAGCAGCCCCGACCCCCGACGGGCCCATGAAGCTTTCTTT. It encodes CASSPDPRRAHEAFF.

The chain carries TRBV19 and TRBJ1-2; D remains unclear. Per germline, CDR1 LNHDA and CDR2 SQIVND (reference sequence). There are 13 residues in the CDR3. Trimming cost V 3 bases and J 4 bases, with 9 bases left between them. CDR3 DNA: TGTGCCAGTAGTATGGGCCAGGTCTATGGCTACACCTTC. This gives the protein CASSMGQVYGYTF.

This clone was observed once. The chain recombines TRBV2 with TRBJ1-1, with TRBD1 as a possible D gene (6 bases). The CDR3 has 13 amino acids. The germline V gene encodes CDR1 SNHLY and CDR2 FYNNEI. V was shortened by 7 bases and J by 3 bases, with 12 bases between the two germline ends. The CDR3, as DNA: TGTGCCAGCAAACGGGACACCTACACTGAAGCTTTCTTT. Its protein product is CASKRDTYTEAFF.

The chain links TRBV5-1 to TRBJ1-6, with D tentatively TRBD1 (6 bases). The CDR3 consists of 18 residues. Germline V gene lookup returns CDR1 SGHRS and CDR2 YFSETQ. Deletions cut 0 bases from V and 7 bases from J, with 20 bases between. CDR3 DNA sequence: TGCGCCAGCAGCTTGGCACAGGGCGGCCCGCTAGAGAATTCACCCCTCCACTTT. The encoded protein is CASSLAQGGPLENSPLHF.

V gene TRBV4-1 combines with J gene TRBJ1-1; no reliable D call. Germline CDR1 reads MGHRA; CDR2 reads YSYEKL. Trimming took off 0 bases at V and 12 bases at J, with 5 bases between the two ends. This CDR3 has 10 residues. CDR3 residues: CASSQERTFF. The CDR3 DNA follows: TGCGCCAGCAGCCAAGAAAGGACTTTCTTT.

The chain is built from TRBV19 and TRBJ1-2; D might be TRBD1 (5 bases). The CDR3 is 14 amino acids. Germline assignment: CDR1 LNHDA and CDR2 SQIVND (reference sequence). V was clipped by 11 bases and J by 5 bases, with 21 bases between them. The CDR3 DNA reads as TGTGCCGCCGGTGGCCCTCCACAGGAATATGGCTACACCTTC. This gives the protein CAAGGPPQEYGYTF.

The CDR3 DNA is TGTGCCAGCAGTTTGTCCGGAAGGAGCTATGGCTACACCTTC. The encoded protein is CASSLSGRSYGYTF. This chain links TRBV28 with TRBJ1-2; D uncertain. V shed 3 bases and J shed 4 bases, with 12 bases lying between them. CDR1 and CDR2 (germline): MDHEN, SYDVKM. The CDR3 extends over 14 amino acids.

The genes are TRBV7-2 and TRBJ1-4; 8 bases are shared with TRBD1. V dropped 5 bases and J dropped 4; count of bases not matched to a gene: 15. This CDR3 contains 18 residues. The germline CDR1 and CDR2 sequences are SGHTA and FQGNSA. The CDR3: CASSLTPPQGALNEKLFF. The CDR3 region has the DNA TGTGCCAGCAGCCTAACCCCTCCCCAGGGGGCCCTTAATGAAAAACTGTTTTTT.

The chain employs TRBV7-2 and TRBJ1-6; unclear D gene. The CDR3 spans 16 residues. Germline-derived CDR1 and CDR2 are SGHTA and FQGNSA. V was pared by 2 bases and J by 5 bases, with 13 bases between. CDR3: CASSLRDFWDNSPLHF. CDR3 coding DNA: TGTGCCAGCAGCTTACGGGATTTCTGGGATAATTCACCCCTCCACTTT.

The gene calls are TRBV2 and TRBJ1-1; the D gene is possibly TRBD1 (5 bases). CDR3 length: 15 amino acids. The germline gives CDR1 SNHLY, CDR2 FYNNEI. V dropped 5 bases and J dropped 6 bases, with 19 bases sitting between them. CDR3 sequence: CASSRTGTVISEAFF. The CDR3 DNA sequence: TGTGCCAGCAGTAGGACCGGGACGGTGATCTCTGAAGCTTTCTTT. Combining the CDR3 with reference TRBV2 and TRBJ1-1 gives the whole variable domain EPEVTQTPSHQVTQMGQEVILRCVPISNHLYFYWYRQILGQKVEFLVSFYNNEISEKSEIFDDQFSVERPDGSNFTLKIRSTKLEDSAMYFCASSRTGTVISEAFFGQGTRLTVV.

CDR3 sequence: CASSSESGELFF. The CDR3 nucleotides read TGTGCCAGCAGCTCGGAATCCGGGGAGCTGTTTTTT. V and J are TRBV7-9 and TRBJ2-2; D call uncertain. V dropped 4 bases and J dropped 6 bases, with 6 bases sitting between them. CDR3 length equals 12 residues. Germline V gene lookup returns CDR1 SEHNR and CDR2 FQNEAQ (reference sequence).

The chain recombines TRBV19 with TRBJ2-7; 8 nucleotides align to TRBD1. This CDR3 is 14 amino acids long. The junction had 14 bases not matched to a gene; V was cut back by 10 bases and J by 6 bases. Germline V lookup: CDR1 LNHDA, CDR2 SQIVND (reference sequence). The CDR3 protein is CATEDRVGGSEQYF. In DNA, the CDR3 is TGTGCCACCGAGGACAGGGTGGGTGGTTCCGAGCAGTACTTC. Full variable domain (missing parts from reference TRBV19 and TRBJ2-7): DGGITQSPKYLFRKEGQNVTLSCEQNLNHDAMYWYRQDPGQGLRLIYYSQIVNDFQKGDIAEGYSVSREKKESFPLTVTSAQKNPTAFYLCATEDRVGGSEQYFGPGTRLTVT.

The chain links TRBV18 to TRBJ1-1; D not resolved. CDR3 length: 14 residues. CDR1 KGHSH and CDR2 LQKENI come from the germline V gene. V shed 3 bases and J shed 2 bases, with 10 bases lying between them. The CDR3, as DNA: TGTGCCAGCTCACCGTTCGGGGAAAACACTGAAGCTTTCTTT. Amino acids: CASSPFGENTEAFF.

This clone was seen once. CDR3 DNA sequence: TGTGCCAGCAGTTTATCGAACAGGGGCTACGAGCAGTACTTC. The encoded protein is CASSLSNRGYEQYF. V usage is TRBV27 and J usage is TRBJ2-7; TRBD1 agrees at 7 bases. Germline loops: CDR1 MNHEY, CDR2 SMNVEV (reference sequence). The V segment lost 0 bases and the J segment 3 bases; nucleotides outside the gene matches: 2. The length of the CDR3 is 14 residues.

This chain connects TRBV6-5 to TRBJ1-1, with no clear D. This CDR3 comprises 11 residues. The V end was cut by 10 bases, the J end by 3 bases, with 9 bases between. Per the germline V gene, CDR1 is MNHEY and CDR2 is SVGAGI. Written as DNA, the CDR3 is TGTGCCACGGGCCGGGACACTGAAGCTTTCTTT. Translation: CATGRDTEAFF.

This clone is medium-sized. This chain joins TRBV7-2 and TRBJ1-2, with unresolved D. This CDR3 has 17 residues. CDR1 is SGHTA, CDR2 FQGNSA, per germline. Deletions cut 2 bases from V and 7 bases from J, with 23 bases between. The CDR3, as DNA: TGTGCCAGCAGCTTACAGTCATTAGGGCAGGTCGACGGTGGCTACACCTTC. Translated, it gives CASSLQSLGQVDGGYTF.

The V and J genes are TRBV7-9 and TRBJ1-4; perhaps TRBD1 as D (6 bases). The CDR3 runs to 14 residues. CDR1 and CDR2 (germline): SEHNR, FQNEAQ (reference sequence). The V end was cut by 0 bases, the J end by 6 bases, with 8 bases between. CDR3 in amino acids: CASSLAAGDEKLFF. The DNA of the CDR3 is TGTGCCAGCAGCTTAGCGGCAGGGGATGAAAAACTGTTTTTT.

This clone is a singleton in its sample. The chain carries TRBV5-1 and TRBJ1-1, with a tentative D call TRBD1 (6 bases). This CDR3 spans 15 amino acids. Between the trimmed V and J ends, which lost 0 bases and 5 bases, there was a span of 14 bases. CDR1 SGHRS and CDR2 YFSETQ come from the germline V gene. CDR3 DNA: TGCGCCAGCAGCTTGGTCCCAGGGGTTGGGACTGAAGCTTTCTTT. Translation: CASSLVPGVGTEAFF.

The chain carries TRBV19 and TRBJ1-2, with a tentative D call TRBD1 (5 bases). Germline V lookup: CDR1 LNHDA, CDR2 SQIVND (reference sequence). The CDR3 runs 14 residues. Deletions cut 7 bases from V and 4 bases from J, with 16 bases between. CDR3 nucleotide sequence: TGTGCCAGTACCCTAACGCGGGGGATCTATGGCTACACCTTC. This sequence encodes CASTLTRGIYGYTF.

This clone appeared once. This chain joins TRBV5-1 and TRBJ2-5; no reliable D call. Germline CDR1 SGHRS, CDR2 YFSETQ. Trimming cost V 2 bases and J 1 base, with 9 bases left between them. The CDR3 spans 14 residues. Here the CDR3 DNA reads TGCGCCAGCAGCTTTGGGGTGCCCCAAGAGACCCAGTACTTC. Translating gives CASSFGVPQETQYF.

The CDR3 sequence is CASSLPGYSYEQYF. In DNA, the CDR3 is TGTGCCAGCAGCTTACCGGGTTATTCCTACGAGCAGTACTTC. The rearrangement uses TRBV11-3 and TRBJ2-7; no definite D call. The CDR3 runs 14 residues. CDR1 and CDR2 (germline): SGHNT, YENEEA. Deletions cut 2 bases from V and 1 base from J, with 9 bases between. Filled out from reference TRBV11-3 and TRBJ2-7, the complete variable domain reads EAGVVQSPRYKIIEKKQPVAFWCNPISGHNTLYWYLQNLGQGPELLIRYENEEAVDDSQLPKDRFSAERLKGVDSTLKIQPAELGDSAVYLCASSLPGYSYEQYFGPGTRLTVT.

V and J are TRBV6-5 and TRBJ1-6; tentatively, D is TRBD1 (5 bases). The CDR3 is 14 amino acids. Germline V CDR1 and CDR2: MNHEY, SVGAGI. Between the trimmed V and J ends, which lost 5 bases and 9 bases, there was a span of 14 bases. The CDR3 sequence: CASSPGGDSSPLHF. CDR3 in DNA: TGTGCCAGCAGTCCAGGAGGGGATAGTTCACCCCTCCACTTT.